The text below deals with one TCR beta chain. Antigen specificity is unknown. This sample is part of a study of identifying expanded T cells in peripheral blood. Study observations and caveats: Two-week clone count variance significantly increased as total template count grew.

Assay: immunoSEQ multiplex PCR; the TCRdb copy retains only in-frame clones and omits some. The profile shows 100,000 to 150,000 clones, approximately 86% of them singletons. V was pared by 2 bases and J by 4 bases, with 14 bases between. Germline V gene sequence: CDR1 KGHSH, CDR2 LQKENI. CDR3 length: 15 amino acids. During the collection period, no donor immune events like infections were recorded. The specimen sequenced was blood. This chain links TRBV18 with TRBJ2-5, with D perhaps assigned TRBD1 or TRBD2 (6 bases each). This receptor was identified in a person between 18 and 75 years old in good health. The CDR3 coding sequence is TGTGCCAGCTCACCATCCATAGGGGGAGGAGAGACCCAGTACTTC. Translated, it gives CASSPSIGGGETQYF.